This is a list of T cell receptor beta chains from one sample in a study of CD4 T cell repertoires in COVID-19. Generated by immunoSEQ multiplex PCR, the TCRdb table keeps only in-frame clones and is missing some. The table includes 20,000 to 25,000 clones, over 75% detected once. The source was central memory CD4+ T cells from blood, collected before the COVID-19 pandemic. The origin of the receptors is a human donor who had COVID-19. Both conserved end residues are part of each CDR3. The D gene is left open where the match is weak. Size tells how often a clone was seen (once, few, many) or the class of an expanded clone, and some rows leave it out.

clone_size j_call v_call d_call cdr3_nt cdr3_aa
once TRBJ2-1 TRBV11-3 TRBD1 TGTGCCAGCAGCTCCCAGGGACAGGGGGGGAATGAGCAGTTCTTC CASSSQGQGGNEQFF
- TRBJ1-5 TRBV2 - TGTGCCAGCAGTGAACGCACGCAGGGGCGGCCCCAGCATTTT CASSERTQGRPQHF
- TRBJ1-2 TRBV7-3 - TGTGCCAGCAGCTTAATAGGCGGGGGCGCGAGTGGCTACACCTTC CASSLIGGGASGYTF
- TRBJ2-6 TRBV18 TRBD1 TGTGCCAGCTCACCACCAACAGGGGACTCTGGGGCCAACGTCCTGACTTTC CASSPPTGDSGANVLTF
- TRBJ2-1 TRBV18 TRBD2 TGTGCCAGCTCACCACCGGGGAGCGGGGGGAGCTCCTACAATGAGCAGTTCTTC CASSPPGSGGSSYNEQFF
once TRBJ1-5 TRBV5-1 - TGCGCCAGCAGCTTGGATGTCGGGTTCCCTTGGGATTTT CASSLDVGFPWDF
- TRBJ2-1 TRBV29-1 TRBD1 TGCAGCGTGGACAGGCGTTACGGTGAGCAGTTCTTC CSVDRRYGEQFF
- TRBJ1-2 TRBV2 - TGTGCCAGCAGTGAAAACAGGTCTGGTGGCTATGGCTACACCTTC CASSENRSGGYGYTF
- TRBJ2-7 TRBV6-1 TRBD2 TGTGCCAGCAGCCGGGACTACGGCCCCTACGAGCAGTACTTC CASSRDYGPYEQYF
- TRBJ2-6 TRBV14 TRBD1 TGTGCCAGCAGCCACAAGACAGGGGCTGGGGCCAACGTCCTGACTTTC CASSHKTGAGANVLTF
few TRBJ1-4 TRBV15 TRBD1 TGTGCCACCAGCAGGGGGACAGCAGAAAAACTGTTTTTT CATSRGTAEKLFF
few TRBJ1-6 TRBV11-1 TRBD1 TGTGCCAGCAGCCCTGGACAGGGGTTCTCCTATAATTCACCCCTCCACTTT CASSPGQGFSYNSPLHF
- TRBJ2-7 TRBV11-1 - TGTGCCAGCAGCTTAGCTGGGCAGGGACTTCAGTACTTC CASSLAGQGLQYF
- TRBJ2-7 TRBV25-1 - TGTGCCAGCAGTCGTTGGGACACCTACGAGCAGTACTTC CASSRWDTYEQYF
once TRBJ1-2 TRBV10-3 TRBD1 TGTGCCATCAGTCATAAACCGGGACAGGGGGCGCGGTACTATGGCTACACCTTC CAISHKPGQGARYYGYTF
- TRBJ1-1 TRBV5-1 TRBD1 TGCGCCAGCAGCCTGAATGAGGGGGCCTGGGCTTTCTTT CASSLNEGAWAFF
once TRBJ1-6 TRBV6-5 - TGTGCCAGCAGGAGGGTAATGGGGGGTAATTCACCCCTCCACTTT CASRRVMGGNSPLHF
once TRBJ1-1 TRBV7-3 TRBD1 TGTGCCAGCAGCAAGACAGGGGGCCCCACTGAAGCTTTCTTT CASSKTGGPTEAFF
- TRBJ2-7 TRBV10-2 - TGCGCCAGCAGTGTCTCCAGGGAAGGCGAGCAGTACTTC CASSVSREGEQYF
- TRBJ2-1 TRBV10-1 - TGCGCCAGCAGTGATCCGTACAATGAGCAGTTCTTC CASSDPYNEQFF
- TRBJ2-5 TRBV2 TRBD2 TGTGCCAGCAGGGGACTAGCGGGGTCAGAGACCCAGTACTTC CASRGLAGSETQYF
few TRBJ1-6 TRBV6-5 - TGTGCCAGCAGTTACGGGGCCCCAAATTCACCCCTCCACTTT CASSYGAPNSPLHF
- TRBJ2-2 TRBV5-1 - TGCGCCAGCAGCTTCGACATTCCCGGGGAGCTGTTTTTT CASSFDIPGELFF
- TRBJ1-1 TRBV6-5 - TGTGCCAGCAGTTACTCGGTCAGGTTGAACACTGAAGCTTTCTTT CASSYSVRLNTEAFF
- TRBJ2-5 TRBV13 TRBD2 TGTGCCAGCAGCCTCCTAGCGGGGGCGACTTCGGGATATGAGACCCAGTACTTC CASSLLAGATSGYETQYF
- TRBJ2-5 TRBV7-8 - TGTGCCAGCAGCTTAAGGGGGGAGACCCAGTACTTC CASSLRGETQYF
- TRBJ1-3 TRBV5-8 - TGTGCCAGCAGCTTATCAGGGTACGGAAACACCATATATTTT CASSLSGYGNTIYF
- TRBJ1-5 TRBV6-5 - TGTGCCAGCAGTTACTCGAGAAAAGCCGCTCGGGGGGCCCAGCATTTT CASSYSRKAARGAQHF
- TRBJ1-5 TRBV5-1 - TGCGCCAGCAGCTTGGATTACGGTGATCAGCCCCAGCATTTT CASSLDYGDQPQHF